The 28 T cell receptor beta chains below come from one sample, sequenced in a study of blood T cell repertoires in COVID-19 (dated by TCRdb to 2019 to 2021). Library creation used the immunoSEQ multiplex PCR assay. TCRdb re-hosts the immuneACCESS table, in-frame sequences only. Its copies lack some clones; in the studies checked, an unresolved V gene accounts for under half of them, and the cause for the rest is not known. For this sample the table gives over 50,000 clones, of which around 77% were detected only once. The ten most abundant clones make up less than 25% of the sample. The material sequenced was peripheral blood. These TCRs come from a man older than 75 with active or convalescent COVID-19.

The J gene is TRBJ2-7, the V gene TRBV3-1 (or the pseudogene TRBV3-2); a weak D match, TRBD1 (5 bases). V was trimmed by 4 bases and J by 6 bases, leaving 10 bases between them. The CDR3 has 12 residues. The germline gives CDR1 LGHDT, CDR2 YNNKEL (reference sequence). The CDR3 spells CASSLSTAEQYF. Here the CDR3 DNA reads TGTGCCAGCAGCCTATCGACAGCCGAGCAGTACTTC.

J is TRBJ2-1 and V is TRBV7-3; D call uncertain. The CDR3 extends over 14 amino acids. Trimming stripped 5 bases from V and 9 bases from J, with 17 bases between. Germline V CDR1 and CDR2: SGHTA, FQGTGA. CDR3 nucleotides: TGTGCCAGCAGCCAAGGCTCTATGGGCTTTGAGCAGTTCTTC. Translating gives CASSQGSMGFEQFF. Full variable domain (remainder filled in from reference TRBV7-3 and TRBJ2-1): GAGVSQTPSNKVTEKGKYVELRCDPISGHTALYWYRQSLGQGPEFLIYFQGTGAADDSGLPNDRFFAVRPEGSVSTLKIQRTERGDSAVYLCASSQGSMGFEQFFGPGTRLTVL.

The rearrangement uses TRBV6-1 and TRBJ2-1, with 10 nucleotides matching TRBD1. The CDR3 covers 17 residues. V lost 0 bases to trimming and J lost 4 bases; unmatched junction nucleotides: 6. The germline V gene has CDR1 MNHNS and CDR2 SASEGT. DNA of the CDR3: TGTGCCAGCAGTGAAGCCCCCGGGACAGGGGAATACAATGAGCAGTTCTTC. Its protein product is CASSEAPGTGEYNEQFF.

This CDR3 reads CASSLLGQVSNEQFF. In DNA, the CDR3 is TGTGCCAGCAGCCTACTAGGACAGGTTTCAAATGAGCAGTTCTTC. The chain joins TRBV3-1 (or the pseudogene TRBV3-2) to TRBJ2-1, with 7 bases fitting TRBD1. Germline assignment: CDR1 LGHDT and CDR2 YNNKEL (reference sequence). Trimming removed 4 bases from V and 7 bases from J; junction bases left unmatched: 10. The CDR3 runs to 15 residues.

The chain is built from TRBV7-9 and TRBJ2-7; possibly TRBD1 for D (7 bases). CDR1 is SEHNR, CDR2 FQNEAQ, per germline (reference sequence). With 1 base removed from V and 2 bases from J, the gap between germline ends came to 15 bases. The CDR3 consists of 16 residues. CDR3 coding DNA: TGTGCCAGCAGCTTAGGGGCGGGACAGTTTACCTACGAGCAGTACTTC. Amino acids: CASSLGAGQFTYEQYF.

The rearrangement uses TRBV19 and TRBJ1-5; D possibly corresponds to TRBD1 (5 bases). This CDR3 has 14 residues. Trimming removed 7 bases at V and 4 bases at J, with 14 bases between. The V gene's germline CDR1 is LNHDA and CDR2 SQIVND (reference sequence). CDR3 protein: CASTVIGENQPQHF. CDR3 sequence (DNA): TGTGCCAGTACTGTCATAGGGGAAAATCAGCCCCAGCATTTT. The full variable domain, completed using reference TRBV19 and TRBJ1-5, is DGGITQSPKYLFRKEGQNVTLSCEQNLNHDAMYWYRQDPGQGLRLIYYSQIVNDFQKGDIAEGYSVSREKKESFPLTVTSAQKNPTAFYLCASTVIGENQPQHFGDGTRLSIL.

The chain couples TRBV4-1 to TRBJ2-7; 9 nucleotides agree with TRBD1. The CDR3 is 16 amino acids. With V trimmed by 1 base and J by 6 bases, 10 bases remained unmatched. The V gene's germline CDR1 is MGHRA and CDR2 YSYEKL. The CDR3 loop is CASSQAWGTGIAEQYF. The DNA of the CDR3 is TGCGCCAGCAGCCAAGCATGGGGGACAGGGATAGCCGAGCAGTACTTC.

Only one count was recorded for this clone. This chain links TRBV18 with TRBJ1-5, with TRBD1 matching 7 bases. CDR1 KGHSH and CDR2 LQKENI come from the germline V gene. This CDR3 has 16 amino acids. V lost 5 bases, J lost 3 bases, and 10 bases stayed unmatched. The CDR3 sequence is CASSAQGRGNNQPQHF. CDR3 bases: TGTGCCAGCTCAGCACAGGGGCGAGGTAACAATCAGCCCCAGCATTTT. The full variable domain, rest sourced from reference TRBV18 and TRBJ1-5, is NAGVMQNPRHLVRRRGQEARLRCSPMKGHSHVYWYRQLPEEGLKFMVYLQKENIIDESGMPKERFSAEFPKEGPSILRIQQVVRGDSAAYFCASSAQGRGNNQPQHFGDGTRLSIL.

This clone was seen a few times. CDR3 amino acids: CASSWRLAGGTPLYNEQFF. The DNA of the CDR3 is TGTGCCAGCAGCTGGAGACTAGCGGGAGGGACCCCCCTTTACAATGAGCAGTTCTTC. The J gene is TRBJ2-1, the V gene TRBV7-9, with TRBD2 matching 14 bases. Germline lookup yields CDR1 SEHNR and CDR2 FQNEAQ (reference sequence). J gave up 4 bases and V 4 bases, and 12 bases lay outside the gene matches. This CDR3 is built from 19 residues.

The chain links TRBV19 to TRBJ2-7; 7 bases are shared with TRBD1. The CDR3 runs to 14 residues. CDR1 is LNHDA and CDR2 is SQIVND in the germline V gene (reference sequence). Unmatched junction bases numbered 6, after V lost 3 bases and J lost 4 bases. DNA of the CDR3: TGTGCCAGTAGTATCTCACAGGGGTCGTACGAGCAGTACTTC. As protein: CASSISQGSYEQYF.

The chain uses TRBV5-8 and TRBJ2-3, with D unclear. The CDR3 extends over 12 amino acids. Germline V CDR1 and CDR2: SGHTS, YDEGEE. The ends were cut back, 6 bases at V and 7 bases at J, with 12 bases in the middle. CDR3 coding DNA: TGTGCCAGCAACCTTCCGGAGAATACGCAGTATTTT. Translation gives CASNLPENTQYF.

The rearrangement joins TRBV9 to TRBJ2-6, with D possibly matching TRBD2 (5 bases). The CDR3 totals 17 residues. V was clipped by 0 bases and J by 2 bases, with 12 bases between them. The germline V gene encodes CDR1 SGDLS and CDR2 YYNGEE. The CDR3 nucleotides are TGTGCCAGCAGCGTAGAAGAGGGCGAGGCTGGGGCCAACGTCCTGACTTTC. As protein: CASSVEEGEAGANVLTF.

This rearrangement joins TRBV12-5 to TRBJ1-1; perhaps TRBD1 as D (5 bases). In germline, CDR1 is LGHNT, CDR2 FRNRAP. V gave up 1 base and J gave up 7 bases, with 16 bases separating them. CDR3 length: 15 amino acids. CDR3 DNA sequence: TGTGCTAGTGGTTTGGGGGGGGGATTTGATAGTGAAGCTTTCTTT. Residues: CASGLGGGFDSEAFF.

This clone came up a few times. This chain uses TRBV27 with TRBJ2-1; 9 positions agree with TRBD2. CDR1 is MNHEY, CDR2 SMNVEV, per germline (reference sequence). The CDR3 length is 15 residues. The junction had 8 bases not matched to a gene; V was cut back by 3 bases and J by 8 bases. The CDR3 region is CASSFSGGPWDEQFF. As DNA, the CDR3 is TGTGCCAGCAGTTTTAGCGGGGGCCCTTGGGATGAGCAGTTCTTC.

This chain uses TRBV2 with TRBJ1-1; TRBD1 matches 7 bases. This CDR3 spans 12 amino acids. Germline V gene lookup returns CDR1 SNHLY and CDR2 FYNNEI. V shed 7 bases, J shed 8 bases, and the junction held 7 bases outside the gene matches. The CDR3 DNA is TGTGCCAGCAACTTTGGGGGACAGGAAGCTTTCTTT. This codes for CASNFGGQEAFF.

This clone was found once. The rearrangement links TRBV19 to TRBJ1-4; the match to TRBD1 covers 7 bases. The length of the CDR3 is 14 residues. V lost 7 bases and J lost 11; bases outside the gene matches: 13. Germline V gene data show CDR1 as LNHDA and CDR2 as SQIVND (reference sequence). The CDR3 DNA is TGTGCCAGTACCCCCGGGACAGCCCTTGACAAACTGTTTTTT. It codes for CASTPGTALDKLFF.

The chain uses TRBV9 and TRBJ1-5; a possible D gene is TRBD1 (6 bases). Deletions cut 0 bases from V and 7 bases from J, with 17 bases between. CDR1 and CDR2 from the germline V gene are SGDLS and YYNGEE. The CDR3 has 16 amino acids. CDR3 nucleotides: TGTGCCAGCAGCGTAGGTCCAGGGGAAGTATACCAGCCCCAGCATTTT. This gives the protein CASSVGPGEVYQPQHF.

The rearrangement uses TRBV28 and TRBJ2-5; D not certain. The CDR3 has 15 residues. Between the trimmed V and J ends, which lost 5 bases and 4 bases, there was a span of 17 bases. Germline assignment: CDR1 MDHEN and CDR2 SYDVKM. The CDR3: CASSPYERGRETQYF. The CDR3 region has the DNA TGTGCCAGCAGTCCGTACGAACGCGGTCGAGAGACCCAGTACTTC.

The chain joins TRBV11-1 to TRBJ1-3; D gene ambiguous. CDR1 is SGHAT and CDR2 is FQDESV in the germline V gene (reference sequence). The V and J ends lost 2 bases and 3 bases respectively, with 5 bases between them. The CDR3 is made up of 13 amino acids. CDR3 nucleotide sequence: TGTGCCAGCAGCTTAAACGGTGGAAACACCATATATTTT. Its protein product is CASSLNGGNTIYF. The full variable domain, in which reference TRBV11-1 and TRBJ1-3 provide the parts outside the CDR3, is EAEVAQSPRYKITEKSQAVAFWCDPISGHATLYWYRQILGQGPELLVQFQDESVVDDSQLPKDRFSAERLKGVDSTLKIQPAELGDSAMYLCASSLNGGNTIYFGEGSWLTVV.

The V and J genes are TRBV10-1 and TRBJ2-2; 7 nucleotides align to TRBD1. Trimming at V came to 7 bases and at J to 7 bases, leaving 6 bases not matched to a gene. The germline CDR1 and CDR2 sequences are WNHNN and SYGVQD (reference sequence). This CDR3 is built from 13 residues. CDR3 sequence: CASTDRERGELFF. CDR3 DNA: TGCGCCAGCACTGACAGGGAACGCGGGGAGCTGTTTTTT.

V gene TRBV28 combines with J gene TRBJ2-7; 8 bases agree with TRBD1. This CDR3 has 15 residues. Per the germline V gene, CDR1 is MDHEN and CDR2 is SYDVKM. V was clipped by 7 bases and J by 3 bases; unmatched bases: 11. The CDR3 DNA follows: TGTGCCAGCACCCTACCGGGACAGGCGCACTACGAGCAGTACTTC. Translating it yields CASTLPGQAHYEQYF.

This clone is a singleton in its sample. The chain's CDR3 is CASSWPFTGELFF. The CDR3 DNA reads TGTGCCAGCAGTTGGCCATTCACCGGGGAGCTGTTTTTT. This sequence joins TRBV28 and TRBJ2-2; D call uncertain. This CDR3 is 13 amino acids long. Germline loops: CDR1 MDHEN, CDR2 SYDVKM. V dropped 4 bases and J dropped 4 bases, with 7 bases sitting between them.

V usage is TRBV7-2 and J usage is TRBJ2-5; a weak D match, TRBD1 (5 bases). V was clipped by 1 base and J by 2 bases, with 11 bases between them. The CDR3 spans 15 residues. The germline V gene has CDR1 SGHTA and CDR2 FQGNSA. The CDR3 coding sequence is TGTGCCAGCAGCTTAGGAGGTCCAGGGCAAGAGACCCAGTACTTC. Translation: CASSLGGPGQETQYF.

The rearrangement links TRBV4-1 to TRBJ1-2; the match to TRBD1 covers 9 bases. CDR3 length: 17 residues. The germline V gene has CDR1 MGHRA and CDR2 YSYEKL. Trimming took 1 base from V and 1 from J; bases not matched to a gene: 7. The DNA for the CDR3 is TGCGCCAGCAGCCAAGGGCTGAGACAGGGGGTTAACTATGGCTACACCTTC. It codes for CASSQGLRQGVNYGYTF.

This clone appeared once. This chain links TRBV11-2 with TRBJ2-7; D is perhaps TRBD1 (5 bases). Germline V CDR1 and CDR2: SGHAT, FQNNGV. The CDR3 has 14 residues. The V end was cut by 1 base, the J end by 3 bases, with 10 bases between. CDR3 amino acids: CASSLGQPNYEQYF. CDR3 DNA: TGTGCCAGCAGCTTAGGACAGCCAAACTACGAGCAGTACTTC.

This chain connects TRBV2 to TRBJ1-4, with 8 bases lining up with TRBD1. Germline V gene data show CDR1 as SNHLY and CDR2 as FYNNEI. This CDR3 has 15 residues. V dropped 4 bases and J dropped 4; count of bases not matched to a gene: 5. CDR3 protein: CASSGSGGINEKLFF. CDR3 sequence (DNA): TGTGCCAGCAGTGGATCAGGGGGCATTAATGAAAAACTGTTTTTT.

The chain uses TRBV9 and TRBJ2-7; 11 bases map to TRBD2. Looked up from germline, CDR1 is SGDLS and CDR2 is YYNGEE. V gave up 4 bases and J gave up 3 bases; unmatched junction bases: 6. The CDR3 spans 15 residues. The CDR3 reads CASSQTSGRVYEQYF. In DNA, the CDR3 is TGTGCCAGCAGCCAAACTAGCGGGAGAGTCTACGAGCAGTACTTC.

The V and J genes are TRBV6-2 or TRBV6-3 and TRBJ2-3, with TRBD2 as a possible D gene (6 bases). V lost 2 bases, J lost 1 base, and 10 bases lay in between. Looked up from germline, CDR1 is MNHEY and CDR2 is SVGEGT. The CDR3 sequence is 15 residues long. CDR3 nucleotides: TGTGCCAGCAGTTACGGAGGGACCCGCACAGATACGCAGTATTTT. Translating it yields CASSYGGTRTDTQYF.